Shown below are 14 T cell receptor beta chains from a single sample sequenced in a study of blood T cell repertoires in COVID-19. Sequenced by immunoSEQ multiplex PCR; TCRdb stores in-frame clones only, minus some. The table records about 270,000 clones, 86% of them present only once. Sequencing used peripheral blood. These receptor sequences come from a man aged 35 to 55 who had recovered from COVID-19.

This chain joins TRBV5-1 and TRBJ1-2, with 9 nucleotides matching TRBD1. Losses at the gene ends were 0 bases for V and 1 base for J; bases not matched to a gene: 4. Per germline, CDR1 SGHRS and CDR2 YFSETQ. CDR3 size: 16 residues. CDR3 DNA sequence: TGCGCCAGCAGCTTGGGGACAGGGGCTTTTAACTATGGCTACACCTTC. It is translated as CASSLGTGAFNYGYTF.

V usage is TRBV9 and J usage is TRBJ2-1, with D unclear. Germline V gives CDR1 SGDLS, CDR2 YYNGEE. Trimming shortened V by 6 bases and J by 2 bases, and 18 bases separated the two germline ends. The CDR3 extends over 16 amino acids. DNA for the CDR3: TGTGCCAGCAAAGAGTTGTCCAACTTGCCCTACAATGAGCAGTTCTTC. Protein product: CASKELSNLPYNEQFF. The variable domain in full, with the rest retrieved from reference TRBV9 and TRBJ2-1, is DSGVTQTPKHLITATGQRVTLRCSPRSGDLSVYWYQQSLDQGLQFLIQYYNGEERAKGNILERFSAQQFPDLHSELNLSSLELGDSALYFCASKELSNLPYNEQFFGPGTRLTVL.

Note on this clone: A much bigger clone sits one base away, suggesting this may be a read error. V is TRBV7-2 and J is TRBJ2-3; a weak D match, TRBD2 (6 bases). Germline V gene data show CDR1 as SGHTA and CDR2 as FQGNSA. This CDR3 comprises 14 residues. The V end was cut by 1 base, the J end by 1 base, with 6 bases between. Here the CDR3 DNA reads TGTGCCAGCAGCTTAGAGCGGGGCACAGATACGCAGTATTTT. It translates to CASSLERGTDTQYF. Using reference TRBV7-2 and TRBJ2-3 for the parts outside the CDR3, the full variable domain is GAGVSQSPSNKVTEKGKDVELRCDPISGHTALYWYRQSLGQGLEFLIYFQGNSAPDKSGLPSDRFSAERTGGSVSTLTIQRTQQEDSAVYLCASSLERGTDTQYFGPGTRLTVL.

The CDR3 sequence is CASSPDTYSGNTIYF. CDR3 DNA: TGTGCCAGCAGCCCCGATACTTACTCTGGAAACACCATATATTTT. The V call is TRBV6-2 or TRBV6-3, the J call TRBJ1-3; unclear D gene. Germline CDR1 is MNHEY and CDR2 is SVGEGT. This CDR3 is 15 amino acids long. V shed 6 bases and J shed 0 bases, with 12 bases lying between them.

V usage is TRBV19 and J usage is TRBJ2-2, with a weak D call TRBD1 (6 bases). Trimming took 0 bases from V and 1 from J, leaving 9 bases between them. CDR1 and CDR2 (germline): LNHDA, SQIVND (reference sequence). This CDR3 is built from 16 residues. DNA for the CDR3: TGTGCCAGTAGTATAGACGGACAGTTGAACACCGGGGAGCTGTTTTTT. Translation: CASSIDGQLNTGELFF.

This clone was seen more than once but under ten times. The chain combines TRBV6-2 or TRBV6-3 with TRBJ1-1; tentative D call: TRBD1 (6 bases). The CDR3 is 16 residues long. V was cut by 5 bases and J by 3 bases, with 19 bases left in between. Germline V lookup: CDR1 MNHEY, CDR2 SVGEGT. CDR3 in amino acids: CASSIGQPRLDTEAFF. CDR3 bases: TGTGCCAGCAGTATTGGACAGCCACGTTTGGACACTGAAGCTTTCTTT.

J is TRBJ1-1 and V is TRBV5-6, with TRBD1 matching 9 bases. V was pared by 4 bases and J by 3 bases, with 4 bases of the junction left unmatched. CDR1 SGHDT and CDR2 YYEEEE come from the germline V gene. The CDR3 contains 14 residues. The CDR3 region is CASSGGTGYTEAFF. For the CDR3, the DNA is TGTGCCAGCAGCGGGGGGACAGGGTACACTGAAGCTTTCTTT.

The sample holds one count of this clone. The CDR3 DNA sequence: TGTGCCAGCAGCCCCACAGGGGCAACTTACGAGCAGTACTTC. It encodes CASSPTGATYEQYF. V usage is TRBV3-1 (or the pseudogene TRBV3-2) and J usage is TRBJ2-7, with 7 bases identical to TRBD1. Germline V gene sequence: CDR1 LGHDT, CDR2 YNNKEL (reference sequence). CDR3 length equals 14 residues. Germline trimming cut 4 bases from V and 4 bases from J; bases unmatched to any gene: 7.

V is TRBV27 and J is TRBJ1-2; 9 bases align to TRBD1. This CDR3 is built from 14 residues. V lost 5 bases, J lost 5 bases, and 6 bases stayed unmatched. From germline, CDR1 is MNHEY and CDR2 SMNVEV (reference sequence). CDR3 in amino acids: CASSLQGAGYGYTF. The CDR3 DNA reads TGTGCCAGCAGTCTACAGGGGGCAGGGTATGGCTACACCTTC.

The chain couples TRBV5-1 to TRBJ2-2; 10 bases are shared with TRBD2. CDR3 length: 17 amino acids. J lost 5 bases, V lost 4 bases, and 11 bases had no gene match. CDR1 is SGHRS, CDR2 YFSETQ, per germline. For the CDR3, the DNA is TGCGCCAGCAGCGGCTATAGCGGGGGGACCGGGACCGGGGAGCTGTTTTTT. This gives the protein CASSGYSGGTGTGELFF.

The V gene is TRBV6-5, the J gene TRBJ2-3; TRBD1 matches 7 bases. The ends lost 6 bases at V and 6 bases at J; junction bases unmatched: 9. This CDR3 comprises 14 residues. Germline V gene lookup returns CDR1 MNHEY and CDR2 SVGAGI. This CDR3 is CASRTGLTLDTQYF. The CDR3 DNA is TGTGCCAGCAGGACAGGGTTAACGTTGGATACGCAGTATTTT.

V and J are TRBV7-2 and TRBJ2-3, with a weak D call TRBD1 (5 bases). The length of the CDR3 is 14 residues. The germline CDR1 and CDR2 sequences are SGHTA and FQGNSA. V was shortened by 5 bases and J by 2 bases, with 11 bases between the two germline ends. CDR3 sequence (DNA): TGTGCCAGCAGCAGACAGACCCCCACAGATACGCAGTATTTT. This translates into CASSRQTPTDTQYF.

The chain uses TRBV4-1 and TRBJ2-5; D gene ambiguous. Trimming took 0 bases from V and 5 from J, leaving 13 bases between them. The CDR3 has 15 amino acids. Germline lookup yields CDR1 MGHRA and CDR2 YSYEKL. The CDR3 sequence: CASSQDRVSRETQYF. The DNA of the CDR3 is TGCGCCAGCAGCCAAGATCGTGTCTCGCGGGAGACCCAGTACTTC.

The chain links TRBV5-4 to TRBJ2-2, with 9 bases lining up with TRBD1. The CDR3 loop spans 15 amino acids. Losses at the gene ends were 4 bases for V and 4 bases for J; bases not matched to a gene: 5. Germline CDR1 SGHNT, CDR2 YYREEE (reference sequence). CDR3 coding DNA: TGTGCCAGCAGCCAACAGGGGGCGCGCACCGGGGAGCTGTTTTTT. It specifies CASSQQGARTGELFF.